The TCR beta chain under discussion was sequenced for a study of blood T cells in healthy people across ages. Study as a whole: The template switching approach captured approximately one barcoded beta molecule for every two T cells.

Concerning this clonotype: What it recognizes is unknown.

Next came a second PCR, run for about 6 to 11 cycles, which used a sample-barcoded 5' primer along with a J-beta primer mix. Samples each returned at least 3 million CDR3-containing paired-end reads. TCRdb processed the 5' RACE reads anew with MiXCR; each CDR3 protein has one entry. The profile shows roughly 700,000 distinct CDR3 sequences, around half of them singletons. Healthy Caucasian individuals from Russia aged about 6 to 90 served as donors. Study-wide results and limits: Expanded clonotype changes were possibly confounded by unknown donor CMV status.

Sequencing used blood. The clonotype comes from a woman in her sixties or seventies in good health.

CDR3 nucleotide sequence: TGTGCCACCAGTGATCGGGACAGCCAAGAGACCCAGTACTTC. Encoded protein: CATSDRDSQETQYF. The rearrangement uses TRBV24-1 and TRBJ2-5; 7 bases are shared with TRBD1. Germline values: CDR1 KGHDR, CDR2 SFDVKD. V lost 3 bases, J lost 1 base, and 1 base stayed unmatched. The CDR3 consists of 14 residues.